This T cell receptor (beta chain) was sequenced for a study of CD8 T cells in Susac syndrome. This CDR3 spans 17 amino acids. Trimming took off 4 bases at V and 7 bases at J, with 23 bases between the two ends. Germline CDR1 LGHDT, CDR2 YNNKEL (reference sequence). A quantity of about 0.5 to 1 ug RNA underwent reverse transcription using random hexamers. TCRdb reanalysed the immunoSEQ multiplex PCR reads using MiXCR and keeps one entry per CDR3 protein. The table lists approximately 200,000 distinct CDR3 sequences, approximately 95% of them singletons. This chain uses TRBV3-1 with TRBJ2-1; D may correspond to TRBD1 or TRBD2 (5 bases each). Material: CD4+ T cells from PBMCs. The clonotype was recovered from a human donor with multiple sclerosis. The CDR3 region is CASSPRLSVGPLNEQFF. The CDR3 DNA reads as TGTGCCAGCAGCCCTAGACTTAGCGTGGGGCCTCTGAATGAGCAGTTCTTC.